This TCR beta chain stems from a study of cytomegalovirus exposure and HLA in healthy donors (dated by TCRdb to the late 2010s). Broadly, across the study: In an earlier analysis of some 550 of the donors, 276 Gb of sequence data and approximately 100 million unique TCR beta sequences from about 179 million T cells were reported. All discovery cohort repertoires had been generated on a single sequencing platform. To decide whether each TCR beta V gene segment behaved as functional or pseudogenic, an earlier analysis of some 600 of the donors relied on high-throughput TCR beta sequencing. Besides the first cohort of around 700 subjects, a separate validation cohort made up of about 120 different subjects was used. Roughly 300 gigabases of sequencing data and around 80 million unique TCR sequences made up an early release that covered 640 HLA-typed donors. The study was designed to test whether signatures of past pathogen exposure could be identified by cataloging public T cell receptors. Rather than using new phenotypic data, the later analysis identified candidate immune exposures from TCR beta sequences and from how often those sequences occurred across donors. Among the approximately 430 genotyped donors, 75% to 90% belonged to the genetic ancestry cluster associated with self-reported Caucasian donors. The study combined high-throughput TCR immunosequencing, statistical association of individual TCRs with disease status, and machine learning to predict cytomegalovirus infection status. Using immunosequencing, the study profiled T cell repertoires from 640 or so subjects and related those repertoires to cytomegalovirus serostatus. Typing coverage differed by locus: A, B, C, DRB1 and DQB1 were typed in roughly 629-640 donors, DQA1 in about 500, DPA1 in some 570, and DPB1 in roughly 470. A later analysis re-analyzed previously published TCR beta repertoires from about 600 donors and added high-resolution HLA genotyping to study TCR occurrence patterns. Donor age, sex, ethnicity and CMV serostatus were compiled together with the repertoire data. A later genetic analysis used genome-wide SNP genotypes for about 65% of the roughly 670 donors, treating that subset as a discovery cohort. Four or five DR-DQ haplotypes were handled as single units for association and clustering because linkage in the cohort was strong. Among some 410 genotyped donors of the cohort, an average of about 240,000 unique TCR beta nucleotide sequences were sequenced per donor, around a sixth of them non-productive. HLA typing covered class I and class II loci at four-digit resolution.

Paper-wide results and their limitations: Sequencing depth was assumed to be roughly uniform across donors in the presence/absence analyses, though that assumption may not hold. This cohort had only TCR beta chains sequenced, and the lack of alpha or paired-chain data limited which features could be detected. Linkage disequilibrium might explain the correlated functional status among segregating V segments, but an unknown experimental factor could not be ruled out. According to a later analysis, TCR association rates differed among HLA loci, with DRB1 alleles showing the most associated TCRs and HLA-C alleles showing the fewest. A later analysis associated 16,951 TCR beta sequences with specific HLA alleles at a false discovery rate of 0.05. The classifier was reported to diagnose cytomegalovirus status with high specificity and sensitivity in both the original and validation cohorts. A further reported finding was that TCR beta sequences accurately predicted the HLA-A and HLA-B alleles for most subjects in the first cohort. It was suggested by the authors that the approach could potentially be generalized to other disease states and immunological phenotypes. In a later genetic analysis, fewer N-insertions in productive TCRs were reported among donors in an Asian-associated ancestry cluster than the approximately 670-donor mean. A group of highly shared sequence variants was considered likely to be a technical artifact of the sequencing pipeline. When HLA alleles, especially DR and DQ, strongly co-occurred, attributing TCR associations to individual alleles was difficult. V-gene and J-gene trimming of TCR beta chains was associated with a missense DCLRE1C variant in a later genetic analysis, and the association was replicated in an independent cohort. Most TCR sequences were seen in very few donors, while some public TCRs were found in many individuals. A total of 150 or so TCR beta chains were listed by the study as associated with cytomegalovirus. A few of the identified cytomegalovirus-associated TCR beta chains were confirmed in vitro to be specific for cytomegalovirus antigens. In a later analysis, most CMV-associated TCR beta chains were found to appear HLA-restricted, with HLA associations seemingly driven largely by CMV exposure. In a later analysis, HLA-associated TCR beta chains were found to be more clonally expanded and to have lower generation probabilities than equally common non-associated chains. Immune exposure information for the cohort was limited to CMV serostatus. The 87-base-pair reads could not distinguish some IMGT-functional V segments, including TRBV6-2 and TRBV6-3, so those segments were excluded. Broadly in line with IMGT annotations, most TCR beta V segments showed up in productive rearrangements about 87% or about 30% of the time in an earlier analysis of 587 of the donors. A later analysis reported that several top co-occurrence clusters appeared linked to parvovirus B19, influenza, CMV and Epstein-Barr virus. Because counts were too low, some 16 rarely observed V segments, including chromosome 9 orphons, were excluded from the earlier analysis of 587 of the donors. Because HLA typing was missing for some donors at each locus, association tests included only the typed subset.

According to the germline V gene, CDR1 reads MNHEY and CDR2 reads SVGAGI. Germline trimming amounts to 2 bases on V and 5 bases on J, with 4 as the count of junction bases outside the gene matches. CDR3 length: 14 amino acids, cysteine to phenylalanine. The sequence is cut down to CDR3 DNA, 42 bases in frame from base 1. With regard to this clone: Its binding antigen is unknown. There are no base qualities to consult, and no much larger clone falls within one base.

In total, 630 or so healthy bone marrow donors made up the cohort. All cohort members were sampled while nominally healthy, although unrecorded immune exposures were likely present. The donor was CMV seronegative and was included in the group of around 320 seronegative cohort members. Every donor gave a peripheral blood sample, and the peripheral blood mononuclear cells from that sample were used for TCR beta sequencing. Genomic DNA extraction from the blood cell samples was performed with the Qiagen DNeasy Blood Extraction Kit. Libraries were prepared through the immunoSEQ multiplex PCR assay. A mixture of 60 forward primers for TCR Vbeta segments and 13 reverse primers for TCR Jbeta segments was used in the multiplex PCR. The CDR3 region of rearranged TCR beta genes was amplified from genomic DNA with a multiplex PCR assay. On the Illumina HiSeq System, the amplified TCR beta libraries were sequenced as 87-base-pair reads. As for the original processing: Across the 600 to 700 repertoires, a later analysis counted tens of millions of unique TCR beta chains, around 10 million of which were shared by at least two donors. Raw reads were error-corrected and collapsed into unique sequences by a nearest-neighbor algorithm in which closely related sequences were merged to remove PCR and sequencing errors. CDR3 sequences were aligned to IMGT reference sequences to assign V, D and J gene segments. For a sequence to be retained, a match of at least six nucleotides to both a V gene segment and a J gene segment was required. A rearrangement was called productive if the CDR3 had no stop codons and remained in frame with V and J, and every other rearrangement was called non-productive. Following IMGT convention, CDR3 was defined as the stretch from the second conserved V-encoded cysteine up to the conserved J-encoded phenylalanine. Sequences without an unambiguous match to a single V gene segment were excluded from the earlier analysis of a few hundred of the donors. In an earlier analysis of around 600 of the donors, V segments were called functional above 56.7% productive rearrangements and were called segregating when the between-donor standard deviation exceeded 5%. To diagnose cytomegalovirus status from the catalog of TCR beta chain sequences, a statistical classification framework was built. In a later analysis, V and J genes were assigned by comparing TCR nucleotide sequences against IMGT/GENE-DB human TR gene sequences. Using the TCRdist pipeline, a later analysis assigned CDR3 sequences along with most-parsimonious VDJ recombination scenarios. In a later analysis, every TCR beta chain was defined by the combination of its CDR3 amino acid sequence and its V-gene family, and reads without a unique V-gene family were dropped. In a later analysis, several hundred highly shared, low-generation-probability nucleotide sequences were removed to address suspected cross-contamination and a sequencing artifact. A later analysis calculated a clonal expansion index for each public chain from normalized within-repertoire ranks of inferred template counts. In a later analysis, generation probabilities were computed with a VDJ recombination model fitted to out-of-frame rearrangements, and the resulting probabilities were checked against IGoR. Hypergeometric tests were used in a later analysis to score TCR-TCR, TCR-HLA and TCR-CMV co-occurrence, with a repertoire-size bias correction applied to the TCR pairs. False discovery rates were estimated in a later analysis by permuting HLA or CMV assignments 20 times. In a later analysis, co-occurring TCRs were grouped using DBSCAN, and TCRdist sequence similarity was added for clustering within HLA-allele-positive subsets. Repertoires with fewer than 30,000 or more than 120,000 public chains were left out of co-occurrence clustering, as were four to six repertoires with anomalous nucleotide sharing. TCRdb's version of the immuneACCESS table is confined to in-frame rearrangements and falls short of the full clone set. An unresolved V gene accounts for under half of the shortfall where checked; the remainder is of unknown origin. V, J and clone size were drawn from that table, and D and trimming were deduced from the DNA. This sample is represented by 210,000 or so clones; more than 65% of them were singletons. The top ten hold 0.55% to 0.75% of the sample.

The rearrangement joined TRBV6-5 to TRBJ2-7, and 9 junction bases match TRBD1. Sequenced: PBMCs. This sequence was found in a man younger than 35 in good health and CMV-seronegative. This receptor has the CDR3 CASSYRTGANEQYF. The DNA sequence follows: TGTGCCAGCAGTTACCGGACAGGGGCGAACGAGCAGTACTTC.